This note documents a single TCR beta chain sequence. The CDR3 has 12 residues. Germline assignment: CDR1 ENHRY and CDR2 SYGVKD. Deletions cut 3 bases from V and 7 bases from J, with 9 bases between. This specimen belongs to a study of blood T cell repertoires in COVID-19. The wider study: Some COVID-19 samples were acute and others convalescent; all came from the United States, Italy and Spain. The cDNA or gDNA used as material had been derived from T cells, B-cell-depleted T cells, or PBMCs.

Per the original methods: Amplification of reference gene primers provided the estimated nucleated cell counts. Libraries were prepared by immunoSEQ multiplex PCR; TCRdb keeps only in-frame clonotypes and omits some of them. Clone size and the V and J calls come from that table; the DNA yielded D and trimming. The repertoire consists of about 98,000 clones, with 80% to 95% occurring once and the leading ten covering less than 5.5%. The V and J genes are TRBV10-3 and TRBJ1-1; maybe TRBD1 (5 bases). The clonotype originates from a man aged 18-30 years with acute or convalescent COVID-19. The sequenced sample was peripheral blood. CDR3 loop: CAISEIRGEAFF. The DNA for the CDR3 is TGTGCCATCAGTGAAATAAGGGGTGAAGCTTTCTTT.